These T cell receptor beta chains were read from a single sample in a study of blood T cell repertoires in COVID-19. The table came from immunoSEQ multiplex PCR; TCRdb's copy has only in-frame clones and leaves some out. The data show tens of thousands of clones, with 90% to 95% seen just once and nearly 8.5% held by the top ten. The sequencing sample was made of peripheral blood. Every receptor here comes from a human donor in a cohort sampled during active COVID-19. The CDR3 runs from the conserved cysteine through the conserved F or W. The D gene is left open where the match is weak. Only some rows state a clone size, as once, few, many or a class for expanded clones.

d_call clone_size j_call v_call cdr3_nt cdr3_aa
TRBD2 . TRBJ2-2 TRBV7-2 TGTGCCAGCAGCTTTACCGGGGGGACCGGGGAGCTGTTTTTT CASSFTGGTGELFF
TRBD1 . TRBJ1-2 TRBV12-5 TGTGCTAGTGGCGAAGGGACAGGGGGTGGCTACACCTTC CASGEGTGGGYTF
. once TRBJ1-2 TRBV9 TGTGCCAGCAGCGTAGCGCAGGAAGACTATGGCTACACCTTC CASSVAQEDYGYTF
. . TRBJ2-6 TRBV5-6 TGTGCCAGCAGCCCTTGGACAGGGGCCAACGTCCTGACTTTC CASSPWTGANVLTF
TRBD1 . TRBJ1-6 TRBV6-6 TGTGCCAGCAGTTCGGACAGGGGGCGATCACCCCTCCACTTT CASSSDRGRSPLHF
TRBD1 . TRBJ2-7 TRBV5-4 TGTGCCAGCAGCCCCCAGGGGGGACAGGATGTCTCCTACGAGCAGTACTTC CASSPQGGQDVSYEQYF
TRBD1 . TRBJ2-7 TRBV30 TGTGCCTGGCGTACAGGGGACGAGCAGTACTTC CAWRTGDEQYF
. . TRBJ2-7 TRBV4-1 TGCGCCAGCAGCCAAGATCGCGGAGGGGGCCGGCAGTACTTC CASSQDRGGGRQYF
TRBD2 . TRBJ2-7 TRBV5-4 TGTGCCAGCAGCTTCCCGACTAGCGGGGGCAACGAGCAGTACTTC CASSFPTSGGNEQYF
. . TRBJ1-2 TRBV9 TGTGCCAGCAGCGTAGTGGGGCATGGCTACACCTTC CASSVVGHGYTF
. . TRBJ1-1 TRBV5-5 TGTGCCAGCAGCCTGACTAAGCCTGAAGCTTTCTTT CASSLTKPEAFF
TRBD1 . TRBJ2-6 TRBV11-2 TGTGCCAGCAGCTCTTTAAAGACAGGGCGCTCTGGGGCCAACGTCCTGACTTTC CASSSLKTGRSGANVLTF